The 11 T cell receptor beta chains listed next were all sequenced from one sample in a study of shared clonotypes between healthy human individuals. Measured with immunoSEQ multiplex PCR; TCRdb has only the in-frame clones, and not every one. The sample shows about a million clones, 70% to 80% of them seen only once. Material: memory CD4+ T cells from PBMCs. Described subset: CD45RA-negative fraction. The source of these receptors is a man younger than 30 in good health. Some clones in this sample may be carry-over from other donors' samples.

The CDR3 loop reads CASSSPVGIQYF. The CDR3 DNA reads TGTGCCAGCAGTTCTCCCGTGGGCATTCAGTACTTC. V is TRBV27 and J is TRBJ2-4; D unclear. CDR1 and CDR2 (germline): MNHEY, SMNVEV (reference sequence). Deletions cut 4 bases from V and 9 bases from J, with 10 bases between. This CDR3 contains 12 residues.

The chain uses TRBV15 and TRBJ2-2, with D unclear. The V and J ends lost 3 bases and 5 bases respectively, with 10 bases between them. This CDR3 is 14 amino acids long. The germline CDR1 and CDR2 sequences are LNHNV and YYDKDF (reference sequence). The CDR3 reads CATSSWHLTGELFF. The CDR3 bases are TGTGCCACCAGCAGTTGGCACCTTACCGGGGAGCTGTTTTTT.

This clone appeared a few times. CDR3 coding DNA: TGCGCCAGCGGCCTGGACAGCCTAGTAGACACAGATACGCAGTATTTT. This gives the protein CASGLDSLVDTDTQYF. V gene TRBV5-1 combines with J gene TRBJ2-3, with a tentative D call TRBD1 (6 bases). V lost 7 bases and J lost 2, with 20 bases in between. The CDR3 loop spans 16 amino acids. Germline V lookup: CDR1 SGHRS, CDR2 YFSETQ.

For this clone: This likely reflects a read error, since a far larger clone is one base away. V usage is TRBV30 and J usage is TRBJ2-1; D possibly uses TRBD1 or TRBD2 (5 bases each). The CDR3 is made up of 11 amino acids. Germline values: CDR1 GTSNPN, CDR2 SVGIG (reference sequence). For the CDR3, the DNA is TGTGTCTGGGCCAGGCTCGGGACCCCGTTCTTC. Protein sequence: CVWARLGTPFF.

This clone was seen just once. This rearrangement joins TRBV11-1 to TRBJ1-4, with no clear D. There are 13 residues in the CDR3. Trimming pared 3 bases from V and 3 bases from J, leaving 5 bases between. Germline-derived CDR1 and CDR2 are SGHAT and FQDESV (reference sequence). The CDR3 region has the DNA TGTGCCAGCAGCTTCGGAGCTAATGAAAAACTGTTTTTT. Its protein product is CASSFGANEKLFF.

The chain is built from TRBV29-1 and TRBJ2-5, with unresolved D. The closer fit of TRBJ2-7 to the DNA end suggests the J call may be wrong. The CDR3 has 13 residues. Germline V CDR1 and CDR2: SQVTM, ANQGSEA. The CDR3 here is CSVEETEGGEQYF. In nucleotides, the CDR3 is TGCAGCGTTGAAGAAACTGAAGGTGGCGAGCAGTACTTC.

Notes on this clone: Other DNA sequences from this sample encode an identical CDR3 as well. The chain has TRBV28 and TRBJ1-2; a possible D gene is TRBD1 (5 bases). Germline V gene lookup returns CDR1 MDHEN and CDR2 SYDVKM. The CDR3 sequence is 13 residues long. The ends were cut back, 8 bases at V and 0 bases at J, with 10 bases in the middle. Here the CDR3 reads CASEGTANYGYTF. In DNA, the CDR3 is TGTGCCAGCGAGGGGACGGCTAACTATGGCTACACCTTC.

This sequence joins TRBV7-9 and TRBJ2-7; D gene ambiguous. The CDR3 length is 12 residues. CDR1 and CDR2 from the germline V gene are SEHNR and FQNEAQ (reference sequence). V lost 3 bases to trimming and J lost 6 bases, with 9 bases between them. The CDR3, as DNA: TGTGCCAGCAGCTTTGGGGTGTCCGAGCAGTACTTC. Amino acid sequence: CASSFGVSEQYF.

This clone appeared a few times. The CDR3 spells CASSVLASGNEQFF. The CDR3, as DNA: TGTGCCAGCAGCGTATTGGCTAGCGGCAATGAGCAGTTCTTC. This chain uses TRBV9 with TRBJ2-1, with 7 nucleotides matching TRBD2. CDR1 is SGDLS and CDR2 is YYNGEE in the germline V gene. This CDR3 spans 14 amino acids. The ends lost 1 base at V and 6 bases at J; junction bases unmatched: 4.

The chain has TRBV7-8 and TRBJ1-5, with D unclear. V was cut by 5 bases and J by 6 bases, with 11 bases left in between. Germline loops: CDR1 SGHVS, CDR2 FQNEAQ. The CDR3 runs to 13 residues. The CDR3 reads CASSPSPSQPQHF. CDR3 sequence (DNA): TGTGCCAGCAGCCCCAGTCCGTCTCAGCCCCAGCATTTT.

V is TRBV28 and J is TRBJ2-7, with D possibly matching TRBD1 (5 bases). CDR3 size: 20 residues. CDR1 is MDHEN and CDR2 is SYDVKM in the germline V gene. V gave up 5 bases and J gave up 6 bases, with 35 bases separating them. The CDR3 is CASSPPTGTPPPSLKIEQYF. The CDR3 DNA is TGTGCCAGCAGTCCTCCCACAGGTACTCCTCCGCCCTCGCTAAAAATCGAGCAGTACTTC.